Sequencing of this T cell receptor (beta chain) was carried out in a study of blood T cell repertoires in COVID-19. Turning to the study itself: Acute and convalescent COVID-19 samples came from the United States, Italy and Spain. Sources were T cells, B-cell-depleted T cells, or PBMCs; the material itself was cDNA or gDNA.

Per germline, CDR1 MGHRA and CDR2 YSYEKL. The CDR3 is 16 amino acids. Trimming removed 0 bases from V and 0 bases from J, with 11 bases in between. Original data processing: It was from reference gene primer amplification that nucleated cell counts were estimated. Method: immunoSEQ multiplex PCR; TCRdb's copy keeps in-frame clones and lacks some. That table gives V, J and clone size, and the DNA gave D and trimming. The sample has roughly 210,000 clones; roughly nine tenths are singletons. This TCR came from a man aged 65 to 85 with acute or convalescent COVID-19. This rearrangement joins TRBV4-1 to TRBJ1-2, with a weak D call TRBD1 (6 bases). The sequencing input was peripheral blood. Written as DNA, the CDR3 is TGCGCCAGCAGCCAAGATCGGGGGGGCTCTAACTATGGCTACACCTTC. It codes for CASSQDRGGSNYGYTF.